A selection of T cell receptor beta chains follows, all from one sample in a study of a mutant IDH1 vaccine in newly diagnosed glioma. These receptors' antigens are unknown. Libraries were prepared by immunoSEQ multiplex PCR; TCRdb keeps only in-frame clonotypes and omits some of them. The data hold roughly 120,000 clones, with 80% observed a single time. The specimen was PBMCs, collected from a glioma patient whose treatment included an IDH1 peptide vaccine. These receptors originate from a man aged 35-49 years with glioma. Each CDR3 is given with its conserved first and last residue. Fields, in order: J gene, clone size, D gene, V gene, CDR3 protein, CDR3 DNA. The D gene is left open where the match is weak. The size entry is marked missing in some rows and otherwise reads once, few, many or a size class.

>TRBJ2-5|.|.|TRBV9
CASSERGGSWETQYF
TGTGCCAGCAGCGAGAGGGGGGGCTCCTGGGAGACCCAGTACTTC
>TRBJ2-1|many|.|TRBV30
CAWSVVPIHNEQFF
TGTGCCTGGAGTGTAGTCCCAATCCACAATGAGCAGTTCTTC
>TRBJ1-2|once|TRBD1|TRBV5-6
CASKRQGWRDYGYTF
TGTGCCAGCAAAAGACAGGGGTGGCGAGACTATGGCTACACCTTC
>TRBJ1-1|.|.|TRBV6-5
CASIPEWGTEAFF
TGTGCCAGCATCCCCGAGTGGGGCACTGAAGCTTTCTTT
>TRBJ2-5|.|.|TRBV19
CASSSGSGRQETQYF
TGTGCCAGTAGTTCGGGTAGCGGTCGACAAGAGACCCAGTACTTC
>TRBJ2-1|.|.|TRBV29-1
CSVEGDANRVTYNEQFF
TGCAGCGTTGAAGGGGACGCAAACAGGGTCACCTACAATGAGCAGTTCTTC
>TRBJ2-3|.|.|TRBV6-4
CASRPPLDTDTQYF
TGTGCCAGCAGACCCCCCCTGGACACAGATACGCAGTATTTT
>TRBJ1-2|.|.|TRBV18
CASSPAALEGYTF
TGTGCCAGCTCACCGGCGGCCTTAGAGGGCTACACCTTC
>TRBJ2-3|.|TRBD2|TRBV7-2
CASSLAGLAGGTDTQYF
TGTGCCAGCAGCTTAGCGGGACTAGCGGGGGGAACAGATACGCAGTATTTT
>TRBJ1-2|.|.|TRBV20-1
CSAQQGGYTF
TGCAGTGCCCAGCAGGGGGGCTACACCTTC
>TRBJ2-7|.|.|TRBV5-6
CASSLGQFTYEQYF
TGTGCCAGCAGCTTGGGACAGTTCACCTACGAGCAGTACTTC
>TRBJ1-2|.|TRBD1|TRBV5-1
CASSYGQGANYGYTF
TGCGCCAGCAGCTACGGACAGGGGGCTAACTATGGCTACACCTTC
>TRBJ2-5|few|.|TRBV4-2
CASSPEAQETQYF
TGTGCCAGCAGCCCCGAGGCACAGGAGACCCAGTACTTC
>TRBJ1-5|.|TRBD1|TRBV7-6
CASSPLTGGGLNQPQHF
TGTGCCAGCAGCCCGTTAACAGGGGGCGGCTTGAATCAGCCCCAGCATTTT
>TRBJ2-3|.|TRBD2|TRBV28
CASSLSGRAADTQYF
TGTGCCAGCAGTTTGAGCGGGAGGGCCGCAGATACGCAGTATTTT
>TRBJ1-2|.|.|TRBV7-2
CASSLGAGQGGYTF
TGTGCCAGCAGCTTAGGCGCAGGGCAGGGTGGCTACACCTTC
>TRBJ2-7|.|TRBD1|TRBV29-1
CSGGGQGTYEQYF
TGCAGTGGAGGGGGACAGGGCACCTACGAGCAGTACTTC
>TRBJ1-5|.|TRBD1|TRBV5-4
CASSLPHRGQGEGLNQPQHF
TGTGCCAGCAGTTTGCCCCACCGGGGACAGGGGGAAGGGTTAAATCAGCCCCAGCATTTT
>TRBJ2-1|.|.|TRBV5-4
CAVSRRANNEQFF
TGTGCGGTAAGCCGGAGGGCTAACAATGAGCAGTTCTTC
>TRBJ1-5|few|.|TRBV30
CAWSGGAGQPQHF
TGTGCCTGGAGTGGGGGGGCGGGTCAGCCCCAGCATTTT
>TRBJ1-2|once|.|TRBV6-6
CASSYLLGYTF
TGTGCCAGCAGTTACTTGCTTGGCTACACCTTC
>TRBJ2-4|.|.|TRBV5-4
CASSLNEGDPNIQYF
TGTGCCAGCAGCCTTAACGAGGGGGACCCAAACATTCAGTACTTC
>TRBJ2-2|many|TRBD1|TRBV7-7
CASSLTGGSNTGELFF
TGTGCTAGCAGCCTTACAGGGGGCTCGAACACCGGGGAGCTGTTTTTT
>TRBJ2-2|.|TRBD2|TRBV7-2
CASSRLAWNTGELFF
TGTGCCAGCAGCCGACTAGCGTGGAACACCGGGGAGCTGTTTTTT
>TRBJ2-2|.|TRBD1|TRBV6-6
CASSYPGQGIPGELFF
TGTGCCAGCAGTTACCCTGGACAGGGTATTCCCGGGGAGCTGTTTTTT
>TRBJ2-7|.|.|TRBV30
CAWSVGGSYEQYF
TGTGCCTGGAGTGTAGGGGGATCCTACGAGCAGTACTTC
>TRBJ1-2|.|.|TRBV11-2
CASSRILSGARGYTF
TGTGCCAGCAGCCGCATACTTTCGGGGGCGCGTGGCTACACCTTC
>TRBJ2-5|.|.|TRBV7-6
CASTRDWKETQYF
TGTGCCAGCACCCGCGACTGGAAAGAGACCCAGTACTTC
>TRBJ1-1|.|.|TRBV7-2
CASSSRALGMNTEAFF
TGTGCCAGCAGCTCTCGGGCCTTGGGAATGAACACTGAAGCTTTCTTT
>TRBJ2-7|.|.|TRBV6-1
CASSQRRSSYEQYF
TGTGCCAGCTCCCAGAGGCGGAGCTCCTACGAGCAGTACTTC
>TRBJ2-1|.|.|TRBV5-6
CASSLGDNEQFF
TGTGCCAGCAGCTTGGGAGACAATGAGCAGTTCTTC
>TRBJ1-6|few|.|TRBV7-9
CASSMLGGSPLHF
TGTGCCAGCAGCATGTTGGGAGGTTCACCCCTCCACTTT
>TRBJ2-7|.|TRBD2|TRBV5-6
CASSSGTSGYEQYF
TGTGCCAGCAGCTCCGGGACTAGCGGCTACGAGCAGTACTTC
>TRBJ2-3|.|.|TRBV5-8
CASSLASVVGTDTQYF
TGTGCCAGCAGCTTGGCTAGCGTGGTTGGCACAGATACGCAGTATTTT
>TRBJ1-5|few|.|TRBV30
CAWRTDFNQPQHF
TGTGCCTGGAGAACAGACTTTAATCAGCCCCAGCATTTT
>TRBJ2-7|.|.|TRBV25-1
CASSELPYEQYF
TGTGCCAGCAGTGAGTTGCCGTACGAGCAGTACTTC